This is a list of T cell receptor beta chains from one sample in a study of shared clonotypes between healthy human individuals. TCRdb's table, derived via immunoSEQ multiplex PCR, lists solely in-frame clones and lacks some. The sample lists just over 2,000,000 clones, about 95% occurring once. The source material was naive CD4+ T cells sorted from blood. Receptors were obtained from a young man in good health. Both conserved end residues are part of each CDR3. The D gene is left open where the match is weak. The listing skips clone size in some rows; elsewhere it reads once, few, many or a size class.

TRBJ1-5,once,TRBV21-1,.,CASSPPRWQDGDSNQPQHF,TGTGCCAGCAGCCCCCCGCGTTGGCAGGACGGGGATAGCAATCAGCCCCAGCATTTT
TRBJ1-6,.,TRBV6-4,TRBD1,CASSEGTENSPLHF,TGTGCCAGCAGTGAAGGGACAGAAAATTCACCCCTCCACTTT
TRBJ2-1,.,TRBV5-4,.,CASSPREGLETMRQFF,TGTGCCAGCAGCCCCCGCGAGGGACTGGAAACAATGAGGCAGTTCTTC
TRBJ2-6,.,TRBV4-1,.,CASSPTGRSGANVLTF,TGCGCCAGCAGCCCAACAGGGAGGTCTGGGGCCAACGTCCTGACTTTC
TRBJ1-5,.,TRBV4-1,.,CASSQFLGEPQHF,TGCGCCAGCAGCCAATTCCTTGGGGAGCCCCAGCATTTT
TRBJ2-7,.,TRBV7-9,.,CASSLGGWVNNYEQYF,TGTGCCAGCAGCTTAGGAGGATGGGTCAACAACTACGAGCAGTACTTC
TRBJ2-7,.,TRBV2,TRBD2,CASSRRGGLYEQYF,TGTGCCAGCAGCCGACGGGGGGGCCTATACGAGCAGTACTTC
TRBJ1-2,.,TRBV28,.,CVSGENYGYTF,TGTGTAAGCGGGGAAAACTATGGCTACACCTTC
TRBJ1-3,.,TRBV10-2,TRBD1,CASRTTGGGGNTIYF,TGCGCCAGCAGGACGACAGGGGGCGGTGGAAACACCATATATTTT
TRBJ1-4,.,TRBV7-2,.,CASSPTKEKLFF,TGTGCCAGCAGCCCGACAAAAGAAAAACTGTTTTTT
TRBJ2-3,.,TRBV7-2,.,CASSLSWMSTDTQYF,TGTGCCAGCAGCCTTAGCTGGATGAGCACAGATACGCAGTATTTT
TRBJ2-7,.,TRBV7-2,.,CASSLGGMFQQYF,TGTGCCAGCAGCTTGGGCGGGATGTTCCAGCAGTACTTC
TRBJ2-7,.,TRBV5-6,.,CASSLEPGPTYEQYF,TGTGCCAGCAGCTTGGAGCCAGGGCCAACCTACGAGCAGTACTTC
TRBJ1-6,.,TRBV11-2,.,CASSYELSPLHF,TGTGCCAGCAGCTACGAACTTTCACCCCTCCACTTT
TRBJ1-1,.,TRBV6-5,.,CASSATANTEAFF,TGTGCCAGCAGCGCGACAGCGAACACTGAAGCTTTCTTT
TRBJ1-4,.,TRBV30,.,CAWSIRVEKLFF,TGTGCCTGGAGTATTCGGGTGGAAAAACTGTTTTTT
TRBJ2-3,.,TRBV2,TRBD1,CASSELTGSTDTQYF,TGTGCCAGCAGTGAATTGACAGGGTCCACAGATACGCAGTATTTT
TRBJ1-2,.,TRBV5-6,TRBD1,CASLGTGGGQPGYTF,TGTGCCAGCCTCGGGACAGGGGGCGGACAACCTGGCTACACCTTC
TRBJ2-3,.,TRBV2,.,CASSQLDSSTDTQYF,TGTGCCAGCAGTCAGCTAGACTCTAGCACAGATACGCAGTATTTT
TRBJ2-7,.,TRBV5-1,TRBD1,CASSFTGGREGEQYF,TGCGCCAGCAGCTTTACAGGGGGCCGCGAAGGCGAGCAGTACTTC
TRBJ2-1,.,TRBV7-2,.,CASSLPSVVLSSYNEQFF,TGTGCCAGCAGCTTACCGAGCGTAGTCCTCAGCTCCTACAATGAGCAGTTCTTC
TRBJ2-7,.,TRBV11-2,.,CASSLKDPYEQYF,TGTGCCAGCAGCTTGAAAGACCCCTACGAGCAGTACTTC
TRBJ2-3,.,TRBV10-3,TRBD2,CAIRAAGAGGTDTQYF,TGTGCCATCAGGGCTGCTGGCGCGGGGGGCACAGATACGCAGTATTTT
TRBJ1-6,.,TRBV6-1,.,CASSPDNSPLHF,TGTGCCAGCAGCCCGGATAATTCACCCCTCCACTTT
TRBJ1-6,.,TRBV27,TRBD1,CASRLGQENSPLHF,TGTGCCAGCCGATTGGGACAGGAAAATTCACCCCTCCACTTT
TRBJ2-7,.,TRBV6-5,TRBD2,CASTQAGARSYEQYF,TGTGCCAGCACCCAAGCGGGAGCCCGCTCCTACGAGCAGTACTTC
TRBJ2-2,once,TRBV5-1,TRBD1,CASSTTGQGNTGELFF,TGCGCCAGCAGCACAACGGGACAGGGAAACACCGGGGAGCTGTTTTTT
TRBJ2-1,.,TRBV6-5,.,CASSYSSLGNEQFF,TGTGCCAGCAGTTACTCTTCTTTGGGGAATGAGCAGTTCTTC